A single sample is the source of the 5 T cell receptor beta chains below, sequenced in a study of T cells after yellow fever vaccination. TCRdb independently ran MiXCR on the 5' RACE reads; one entry per CDR3 protein. The sample gives more than 300,000 distinct CDR3 sequences, 9.5% to 12% of which show up once; less than 3.5% is in the top ten. This sample comprised CD4+ T cells sorted from PBMCs, obtained 45 days after the yellow fever booster vaccination. These receptors all come from a man aged 18 to 30 who received the YFV17D yellow fever vaccine.

This clonotype has just a few counts. This chain joins TRBV29-1 and TRBJ1-5; D ambiguous. CDR1 is SQVTM, CDR2 ANQGSEA, per germline. V lost 6 bases to trimming and J lost 0 bases, with 18 bases between them. The length of the CDR3 is 16 residues. CDR3 region: CSVPPAGRYSNQPQHF. The DNA for the CDR3 is TGCAGCGTCCCCCCGGCGGGTCGTTATAGCAATCAGCCCCAGCATTTT.

This clonotype appeared a few times. The chain has TRBV19 and TRBJ2-4; no clear D. Germline CDR1 is LNHDA and CDR2 is SQIVND (reference sequence). Trimming pared 6 bases from V and 5 bases from J, leaving 17 bases between. The CDR3 loop spans 15 amino acids. The DNA of the CDR3 is TGTGCCAGTAGGGCGATGTGGGGTGAGGAAAACATTCAGTACTTC. It translates to CASRAMWGEENIQYF.

This clonotype has a count of ten or more. V usage is TRBV5-1 and J usage is TRBJ1-2; 7 nucleotides match TRBD1. Germline CDR1 and CDR2: SGHRS and YFSETQ. The CDR3 contains 13 residues. The trim removed 4 bases at V and 5 bases at J, leaving 5 bases unmatched. DNA for the CDR3: TGCGCCAGCAGCCCCAGGGGACAGTATGGCTACACCTTC. Translated, it gives CASSPRGQYGYTF.

V and J are TRBV6-1 and TRBJ2-2, with 11 bases identical to TRBD2. The CDR3 consists of 14 residues. The germline gives CDR1 MNHNS, CDR2 SASEGT. After removal of 9 bases from V and 6 bases from J, the junction contained 6 bases not matched to a gene. The CDR3 coding sequence is TGTGCCAGTTTAGCGGGGGGGAGATCCGGGGAGCTGTTTTTT. This codes for CASLAGGRSGELFF.

This clonotype was seen only a few times. V and J are TRBV7-3 and TRBJ2-5; D is ambiguous. Germline V gene lookup returns CDR1 SGHTA and CDR2 FQGTGA. The CDR3 extends over 13 amino acids. V was trimmed by 9 bases and J by 4 bases, leaving 15 bases between them. The CDR3 region is CASSPEPGETQYF. CDR3 DNA sequence: TGTGCCAGTTCGCCGGAACCAGGAGAGACCCAGTACTTC.